One sample yielded the 20 T cell receptor beta chains listed below, sequenced in a study of graft-versus-host responses after intestinal transplantation. Investigators treated the graft tissue so that it released intraepithelial and lamina propria lymphocytes. Repertoires were generated with immunoSEQ multiplex PCR, while TCRdb's copy carries only in-frame clones and drops some. The repertoire includes around 7,700 clones, around 72% of them detected once, and approximately 11% sits in the top ten. The source material was ileum tissue, sampled roughly 230 days after intestinal transplant. The receptors were gathered from a human patient who received an intestinal transplant, so some T cells may come from the graft donor.

The chain's CDR3 is CASGNLRGVSYEQYF. DNA for the CDR3: TGTGCCAGCGGAAACCTTCGGGGGGTCTCCTACGAGCAGTACTTC. The chain combines TRBV11-2 with TRBJ2-7, with 7 bases fitting TRBD2. Germline-derived CDR1 and CDR2 are SGHAT and FQNNGV. The CDR3 length is 15 residues. With 8 bases clipped from V and 0 bases from J, the junction kept 10 bases outside the gene matches.

V gene TRBV5-1 combines with J gene TRBJ1-1; D unresolved. Per germline, CDR1 SGHRS and CDR2 YFSETQ. The length of the CDR3 is 14 residues. The V end lost 4 bases, the J end lost 0 bases, and 10 bases lay between the germline ends. CDR3 bases: TGCGCCAGCAGCCTTACGGGGATGAACACTGAAGCTTTCTTT. Its translation: CASSLTGMNTEAFF. Looking up the rest from reference TRBV5-1 and TRBJ1-1 gives the full variable domain: KAGVTQTPRYLIKTRGQQVTLSCSPISGHRSVSWYQQTPGQGLQFLFEYFSETQRNKGNFPGRFSGRQFSNSRSEMNVSTLELGDSALYLCASSLTGMNTEAFFGQGTRLTVV.

This chain connects TRBV10-2 to TRBJ2-2; a weak D match, TRBD2 (7 bases). This CDR3 has 12 amino acids. V lost 10 bases and J 6 bases, leaving 12 bases between the germline ends. CDR1 and CDR2 (germline): WSHSY, SAAADI. The CDR3 loop is CAILGGAGELFF. CDR3 sequence (DNA): TGCGCCATCCTAGGGGGGGCCGGGGAGCTGTTTTTT.

The genes are TRBV7-9 and TRBJ2-3; 11 bases align to TRBD2. The V gene end was trimmed by 6 bases and the J gene end by 3 bases; junction bases not matched to a gene: 5. Germline V CDR1 and CDR2: SEHNR, FQNEAQ (reference sequence). CDR3 length: 15 residues. The CDR3, as DNA: TGTGCCAGCAGACCTACTAGCGGGAGAACAGATACGCAGTATTTT. As protein: CASRPTSGRTDTQYF.

CDR3: CASSLSRAGGPLDTQYF. CDR3 DNA sequence: TGTGCCAGCAGCTTATCTCGCGCGGGAGGGCCTCTAGATACGCAGTATTTT. J is TRBJ2-3 and V is TRBV7-3, with TRBD2 matching 9 bases. The CDR3 covers 17 residues. Losses at the gene ends were 2 bases for V and 5 bases for J; bases not matched to a gene: 11. CDR1 is SGHTA and CDR2 is FQGTGA in the germline V gene.

CDR3 residues: CSVSRSGGTGNTIYF. The CDR3 nucleotides are TGCAGCGTTTCGAGGTCGGGAGGAACTGGAAACACCATATATTTT. This chain links TRBV29-1 with TRBJ1-3; no reliable D call. Deletions cut 5 bases from V and 2 bases from J, with 16 bases between. The CDR3 is made up of 15 amino acids. CDR1 SQVTM and CDR2 ANQGSEA come from the germline V gene.

This sequence joins TRBV30 and TRBJ2-3; 10 nucleotides agree with TRBD2. Germline lookup yields CDR1 GTSNPN and CDR2 SVGIG (reference sequence). This CDR3 spans 15 amino acids. The ends lost 1 base at V and 2 bases at J; junction bases unmatched: 3. CDR3 nucleotide sequence: TGTGCCTGGAGTGGGACTAGCGGATACACAGATACGCAGTATTTT. It codes for CAWSGTSGYTDTQYF.

The rearrangement joins TRBV5-6 to TRBJ2-1; 16 bases match TRBD2. V shed 3 bases, J shed 10 bases, and the junction held 13 bases outside the gene matches. The CDR3 is 18 amino acids. Germline V lookup: CDR1 SGHDT, CDR2 YYEEEE. The CDR3 sequence is CASSWGLAGGPQEREQFF. The CDR3 bases are TGTGCCAGCAGCTGGGGACTAGCGGGAGGGCCCCAAGAGCGGGAGCAGTTCTTC.

The chain carries TRBV9 and TRBJ2-3; perhaps TRBD1 as D (5 bases). The CDR3 sequence is 16 residues long. Germline CDR1 is SGDLS and CDR2 is YYNGEE. V was cut by 0 bases and J by 0 bases, with 11 bases left in between. CDR3 nucleotide sequence: TGTGCCAGCAGCGTAGGCCCGGACACAAGCACAGATACGCAGTATTTT. Encoded protein: CASSVGPDTSTDTQYF.

The chain couples TRBV19 to TRBJ1-5; possibly TRBD1 for D (6 bases). CDR3 length equals 14 residues. Germline CDR1 is LNHDA and CDR2 is SQIVND (reference sequence). V dropped 5 bases and J dropped 4 bases, with 12 bases sitting between them. The CDR3, as DNA: TGTGCCAGTAGTGAGAAGGACAGTAATCAGCCCCAGCATTTT. Translation: CASSEKDSNQPQHF.

This clone was recorded a few times. This chain joins TRBV4-3 and TRBJ2-7; 7 bases are a match to TRBD1. Per the germline V gene, CDR1 is LGHNA and CDR2 is YSLEER. The junction had 2 bases not matched to a gene; V was cut back by 0 bases and J by 3 bases. The CDR3 sequence is 14 residues long. CDR3 in DNA: TGCGCCAGCAGCCAAGAGGCAGGGGGCTACGAGCAGTACTTC. Its translation is CASSQEAGGYEQYF.

The chain carries TRBV9 and TRBJ2-1; possible D gene TRBD2, 6 bases. The CDR3 has 16 residues. CDR1 and CDR2 (germline): SGDLS, YYNGEE. Trimming took off 1 base at V and 3 bases at J, with 14 bases between the two ends. The CDR3 loop is CASSVTGVGVYNEQFF. In DNA form, the CDR3 reads TGTGCCAGCAGCGTAACGGGAGTCGGTGTCTACAATGAGCAGTTCTTC.

V and J are TRBV5-1 and TRBJ2-7; 11 bases agree with TRBD2. The length of the CDR3 is 14 residues. Germline trimming cut 4 bases from V and 2 bases from J; bases unmatched to any gene: 2. Germline CDR1 SGHRS, CDR2 YFSETQ. The CDR3 coding sequence is TGCGCCAGCAGCGGGGGACTAGCGGCCTACGAGCAGTACTTC. It translates to CASSGGLAAYEQYF.

The chain employs TRBV5-1 and TRBJ1-5; TRBD1 might be the D (6 bases). CDR3 size: 13 residues. V dropped 8 bases and J dropped 14 bases, with 23 bases sitting between them. Germline CDR1 reads SGHRS; CDR2 reads YFSETQ. CDR3: CARTIRRQGSKHF. The CDR3, as DNA: TGCGCCAGAACCATAAGACGGCAGGGGAGTAAGCATTTT.

This clone was seen once. The V call is TRBV23-1, the J call TRBJ2-5, with D possibly TRBD2 on 7 matching bases. Being an ORF, TRBV23-1 has a function that is uncertain. V was pared by 9 bases and J by 4 bases, with 21 bases between. This CDR3 contains 15 residues. The chain's CDR3 is CARDPGGPERETQYF. The CDR3 region has the DNA TGCGCCAGGGACCCGGGGGGCCCCGAGCGAGAGACCCAGTACTTC.

The J gene is TRBJ2-7, the V gene TRBV5-6, with TRBD1 matching 12 bases. Germline CDR1 and CDR2: SGHDT and YYEEEE. The CDR3 is made up of 17 amino acids. Germline trimming cut 3 bases from V and 3 bases from J; bases unmatched to any gene: 10. The CDR3 is CASSWVGQGAESYEQYF. Written as DNA, the CDR3 is TGTGCCAGCAGCTGGGTGGGACAGGGGGCAGAGAGCTACGAGCAGTACTTC.

This clone has only a few counts. The chain joins TRBV7-2 to TRBJ1-1; the D gene is possibly TRBD1 (5 bases). With 2 bases removed from V and 2 bases from J, the gap between germline ends came to 12 bases. Germline lookup yields CDR1 SGHTA and CDR2 FQGNSA. The CDR3 runs 15 residues. The CDR3: CASSLNAGLNTEAFF. The CDR3, as DNA: TGTGCCAGCAGCTTAAACGCAGGGCTAAACACTGAAGCTTTCTTT. Full variable domain (remainder filled in from reference TRBV7-2 and TRBJ1-1): GAGVSQSPSNKVTEKGKDVELRCDPISGHTALYWYRQSLGQGLEFLIYFQGNSAPDKSGLPSDRFSAERTGGSVSTLTIQRTQQEDSAVYLCASSLNAGLNTEAFFGQGTRLTVV.

The rearrangement joins TRBV7-2 to TRBJ1-2, with TRBD1 matching over 8 bases. Germline assignment: CDR1 SGHTA and CDR2 FQGNSA. Unmatched junction bases numbered 12, after V lost 1 base and J lost 5 bases. This CDR3 comprises 17 residues. The CDR3 sequence: CASSLGTGPTQGYGYTF. In DNA, the CDR3 is TGTGCCAGCAGCTTAGGGACAGGGCCCACCCAGGGGTATGGCTACACCTTC.

This CDR3 is CASSLRGTVGVAKNIQYF. The CDR3 DNA reads as TGCGCCAGCAGCTTGAGGGGGACGGTAGGGGTGGCCAAAAACATTCAGTACTTC. The V and J genes are TRBV5-1 and TRBJ2-4, with D possibly matching TRBD1 (6 bases). V gave up 1 base and J gave up 1 base, with 18 bases separating them. The CDR3 has 18 amino acids. From germline, CDR1 is SGHRS and CDR2 YFSETQ.

This chain links TRBV28 with TRBJ2-2; TRBD1 agrees at 10 bases. The CDR3 has 16 amino acids. Trimming removed 4 bases from V and 6 bases from J; junction bases left unmatched: 8. CDR1 MDHEN and CDR2 SYDVKM come from the germline V gene. This chain's CDR3 is CASSSWTGGVSGELFF. The CDR3 coding sequence is TGTGCCAGCAGTTCCTGGACAGGGGGGGTCTCCGGGGAGCTGTTTTTT.